The rows below give T cell receptor beta chains drawn from one sample of a study of T cell responses to AZD1222 COVID-19 vaccine. Profiled with immunoSEQ multiplex PCR; TCRdb holds only in-frame clones, not every one. This table has about 130,000 clones, about nine tenths appearing once. The sample here was peripheral blood, taken on day 0 of AZD1222 vaccination. Receptor source: an adult in good health. CDR3s include the opening cysteine and the closing phenylalanine or tryptophan. Fields, in order: D gene, J gene, V gene, clone size, CDR3 protein, CDR3 DNA. The D gene is left open where the match is weak. A row's size may be missing; if present it is once, few, many or a size class.

.	TRBJ2-1	TRBV3-1/TRBV3-2	.	CASSQKGQAYNEQFF	TGTGCCAGCAGCCAAAAAGGGCAGGCCTACAATGAGCAGTTCTTC
.	TRBJ2-7	TRBV18	.	CASSPPFGQGREEQYF	TGTGCCAGCTCACCACCGTTTGGGCAGGGGAGGGAGGAGCAGTACTTC
TRBD1	TRBJ1-2	TRBV19	.	CASSIGTAAVSYGYTF	TGTGCCAGTAGTATTGGGACAGCCGCCGTTAGCTATGGCTACACCTTC
.	TRBJ1-1	TRBV3-1/TRBV3-2	.	CASSQETPVNTEAFF	TGTGCCAGCAGCCAAGAAACGCCGGTGAACACTGAAGCTTTCTTT
.	TRBJ2-3	TRBV24-1	.	CATRRGSSDTQYF	TGTGCCACGCGAAGGGGGTCATCAGATACGCAGTATTTT
.	TRBJ2-5	TRBV5-6	once	CASSLGFSETQYF	TGTGCCAGCAGCTTGGGGTTTTCGGAGACCCAGTACTTC
.	TRBJ2-2	TRBV3-1/TRBV3-2	.	CASSRSNTGELFF	TGTGCCAGCTCACGGTCGAACACCGGGGAGCTGTTTTTT
TRBD2	TRBJ2-5	TRBV27	.	CASSPKSTSGRAGTQYF	TGTGCCAGCAGTCCCAAATCCACTAGCGGGAGGGCGGGGACCCAGTACTTC
.	TRBJ2-5	TRBV7-9	.	CASSPRNGETQYF	TGTGCCAGCAGCCCTCGGAACGGAGAGACCCAGTACTTC
.	TRBJ1-5	TRBV4-2	once	CASSQGSKTNQPQHF	TGTGCCAGCAGCCAAGGAAGCAAGACGAATCAGCCCCAGCATTTT
.	TRBJ2-7	TRBV9	.	CASSVGLLGGSYEQYF	TGTGCCAGCAGCGTAGGACTCCTCGGCGGGTCCTACGAGCAGTACTTC
TRBD2	TRBJ2-2	TRBV19	.	CASSIAPAGLNPNTGELFF	TGTGCCAGTAGTATAGCTCCAGCGGGATTAAATCCGAACACCGGGGAGCTGTTTTTT
TRBD1	TRBJ1-3	TRBV11-2	.	CASSLIRNTGGTNTIYF	TGTGCCAGCAGCTTGATCCGGAACACAGGGGGTACAAACACCATATATTTT
.	TRBJ2-6	TRBV7-2	.	CASSRTAANSGANVLTF	TGTGCCAGCAGTCGGACAGCGGCAAACTCTGGGGCCAACGTCCTGACTTTC
.	TRBJ1-2	TRBV7-9	.	CASSQQGSYTF	TGTGCCAGCAGCCAACAGGGTAGCTACACCTTC
TRBD2	TRBJ2-7	TRBV7-8	once	CASSPRRGIDEQYF	TGTGCCAGCAGCCCCCGGCGGGGGATAGACGAGCAGTACTTC
.	TRBJ1-4	TRBV7-9	once	CASSLGHRDTTNEKLFF	TGTGCCAGCAGCTTAGGGCACAGGGATACAACTAATGAAAAACTGTTTTTT
.	TRBJ2-3	TRBV21-1	.	CASSNYPPWGQSRDTQYF	TGTGCCAGCAGCAATTACCCTCCTTGGGGACAGAGCCGAGATACGCAGTATTTT
.	TRBJ2-7	TRBV6-6	.	CASSKLQTYEQYF	TGTGCCAGCAGCAAACTACAAACCTACGAGCAGTACTTC
TRBD1	TRBJ2-7	TRBV5-1	.	CASTGTGGPYEQYF	TGCGCCAGCACCGGGACAGGGGGCCCCTACGAGCAGTACTTC
.	TRBJ1-6	TRBV6-2/TRBV6-3	.	CASSYYRDNSPLHF	TGTGCCAGCAGTTACTACAGGGATAATTCACCCCTCCACTTT
TRBD1	TRBJ1-5	TRBV5-1	.	CASSPGQGGGYNQPQHF	TGCGCCAGCAGCCCCGGACAGGGTGGGGGTTACAATCAGCCCCAGCATTTT
TRBD1	TRBJ1-4	TRBV18	.	CASSEQGSYEKLFF	TGTGCCAGCTCCGAACAGGGGAGCTATGAAAAACTGTTTTTT
.	TRBJ1-2	TRBV9	.	CASSVGGDYGYTF	TGTGCCAGCAGCGTAGGGGGGGACTATGGCTACACCTTC
.	TRBJ1-1	TRBV10-3	.	CAISESQGTEAFF	TGTGCCATCAGTGAGTCCCAGGGCACTGAAGCTTTCTTT
.	TRBJ2-1	TRBV9	.	CASSVGRSSNEQFF	TGTGCCAGCAGCGTAGGTCGATCCAGCAATGAGCAGTTCTTC
.	TRBJ2-3	TRBV7-9	.	CASSFEGEADTQYF	TGTGCCAGCAGCTTTGAGGGGGAGGCAGATACGCAGTATTTT
TRBD1	TRBJ2-6	TRBV9	.	CASSGTGTVTRAGANVLTF	TGTGCCAGCAGCGGAACCGGGACAGTAACCAGGGCTGGGGCCAACGTCCTGACTTTC
.	TRBJ2-7	TRBV6-6	.	CASSLPGPSSYEQYF	TGTGCCAGCAGTTTGCCCGGACCAAGCTCCTACGAGCAGTACTTC
TRBD1	TRBJ1-6	TRBV5-1	.	CASSSTGTGVLSSPLHF	TGCGCCAGCAGCTCGACCGGGACAGGGGTATTATCTTCACCCCTCCACTTT
TRBD1	TRBJ2-7	TRBV2	.	CASGDRGSYEQYF	TGTGCCAGCGGGGACAGGGGCTCCTACGAGCAGTACTTC
.	TRBJ2-1	TRBV5-6	.	CASSLVGASSYNEQFF	TGTGCCAGCAGCTTGGTTGGGGCGAGCTCCTACAATGAGCAGTTCTTC
.	TRBJ2-7	TRBV7-8	.	CASSLEVGRRSYEQYF	TGTGCCAGCAGCTTAGAGGTAGGGAGAAGGTCCTACGAGCAGTACTTC
.	TRBJ2-1	TRBV3-1/TRBV3-2	.	CASSPRGLSSYNEQFF	TGTGCCAGCAGCCCTCGGGGCCTTAGCTCCTACAATGAGCAGTTCTTC
TRBD1	TRBJ1-2	TRBV18	.	CASSSASARGAGYTF	TGTGCCAGCTCATCCGCGTCGGCCAGGGGGGCTGGCTACACCTTC
.	TRBJ2-7	TRBV11-2	.	CASSFPGTGVEQYF	TGTGCCAGCAGCTTCCCGGGTACGGGGGTCGAGCAGTACTTC
.	TRBJ2-5	TRBV7-2	.	CASSQGLETQYF	TGTGCCAGCAGTCAAGGGTTGGAGACCCAGTACTTC
TRBD2	TRBJ2-1	TRBV7-2	.	CASSVLAGGWNEQFF	TGTGCCAGCAGCGTTCTAGCGGGTGGTTGGAATGAGCAGTTCTTC
TRBD2	TRBJ2-5	TRBV2	.	CASRRLAGTQETQYF	TGTGCCAGCAGAAGACTAGCGGGGACCCAAGAGACCCAGTACTTC
.	TRBJ2-1	TRBV10-3	few	CAIARTAYNEQFF	TGTGCCATCGCCCGAACAGCCTACAATGAGCAGTTCTTC
TRBD1	TRBJ2-7	TRBV11-2	.	CASSLEGTGVYEQYF	TGTGCCAGCAGCTTAGAAGGGACAGGGGTCTACGAGCAGTACTTC
.	TRBJ2-5	TRBV5-4	.	CASSLAVLNQETQYF	TGTGCCAGCAGCTTGGCAGTGCTCAACCAAGAGACCCAGTACTTC
.	TRBJ1-5	TRBV21-1	.	CASSKRDPGSHQPQHF	TGTGCCAGCAGCAAAAGGGATCCAGGGAGCCATCAGCCCCAGCATTTT
.	TRBJ1-5	TRBV7-2	.	CASNELGRLDQPQHF	TGTGCCAGCAACGAACTCGGGCGACTAGATCAGCCCCAGCATTTT
.	TRBJ2-6	TRBV9	.	CASSTRQAPISGANVLTF	TGTGCCAGCAGCACCCGACAGGCCCCTATCTCTGGGGCCAACGTCCTGACTTTC
TRBD2	TRBJ2-3	TRBV5-1	.	CASSWGTKSSTDTQYF	TGCGCCAGCAGCTGGGGGACTAAATCTAGCACAGATACGCAGTATTTT
.	TRBJ2-7	TRBV6-6	.	CASSRTDYEQYF	TGTGCCAGCAGTCGGACAGACTACGAGCAGTACTTC
.	TRBJ2-1	TRBV7-9	once	CASGGTTSYNEQFF	TGTGCCAGCGGCGGGACAACATCCTACAATGAGCAGTTCTTC
.	TRBJ2-3	TRBV19	.	CASSIVGSGTFTDTQYF	TGTGCCAGTAGTATTGTAGGGTCCGGCACCTTCACAGATACGCAGTATTTT
.	TRBJ1-3	TRBV5-1	.	CASSSEGRGPSISGNTIYF	TGCGCCAGCAGCTCCGAGGGACGGGGCCCATCCATCTCTGGAAACACCATATATTTT
TRBD1	TRBJ2-3	TRBV6-4	.	CASSPTGGRDTQYF	TGTGCCAGCAGTCCGACAGGGGGCAGGGATACGCAGTATTTT
.	TRBJ1-5	TRBV7-2	.	CASSLDSGNQPQHF	TGTGCCAGCAGCTTAGATTCAGGAAATCAGCCCCAGCATTTT
.	TRBJ2-7	TRBV4-1	.	CASSQDPLSYEQYF	TGCGCCAGCAGCCAAGACCCTCTGAGCTACGAGCAGTACTTC
TRBD2	TRBJ2-7	TRBV10-3	.	CAISESELAGGRYEQYF	TGTGCCATCAGTGAGTCGGAGCTAGCGGGAGGACGGTACGAGCAGTACTTC
TRBD1	TRBJ1-2	TRBV4-3	.	CASSLTGVNGYTF	TGCGCCAGCAGCCTTACAGGGGTGAATGGCTACACCTTC